This is a list of T cell receptor beta chains from one sample in a study of blood T cells in healthy people across ages. TCRdb reprocessed the 5' RACE reads via MiXCR and lists one record per CDR3 protein. Found here are some 1 million distinct CDR3 sequences, under 45% of them singletons; the top ten hold under 20%. The sequencing input was blood. Receptors originate from a woman between 55 and 75 years old in good health. Both conserved end residues are trimmed from each CDR3. The order of the fields is V gene, clone size, J gene, CDR3 protein. Rows give clone size only sometimes, using once, few, many, or a class for an expanded clone.

TRBV20-1	NA	TRBJ2-1	SARGPKSEQF
TRBV7-9	few	TRBJ2-3	ASSLDRAGPDTQY
TRBV12-5	few	TRBJ2-4	ASGSHRGRDIQY
TRBV6-1	NA	TRBJ1-2	ASRPPGQGNYGYT
TRBV6-1	many	TRBJ2-1	ASSEAGYGEQF
TRBV19	NA	NA	ASSIAGTSRKETQY
TRBV5-5	once	TRBJ2-2	ASSSAGTSVRRDTGELF
TRBV27	few	TRBJ1-5	ASKDGNQPQH
TRBV11-2	NA	TRBJ2-3	ASSWSIRDRGRSSTDTQY
TRBV6-5	NA	TRBJ2-5	ASSYSGSHNEQY
TRBV18	NA	TRBJ2-3	ASSPVRLGPTNPMAQY
TRBV7-4	NA	TRBJ1-4	ASSLRRGRSNEKLF
TRBV12-3/TRBV12-4	few	TRBJ1-6	ASSLASGKNSPLH
TRBV20-1	NA	TRBJ2-7	SAPRSGSSYEQY
TRBV12-3/TRBV12-4	NA	TRBJ2-1	ASSSWGAKWSGTSGRGDYNEQF
TRBV3-1	NA	TRBJ1-2	ASSQRTSPYGYT
TRBV6-1	few	TRBJ1-4	ASSELTPGTGNEKLF
TRBV4-2	few	TRBJ2-7	ASSPQSRAGGPSYEQY
TRBV3-1	NA	TRBJ1-2	ASSQVRQGDGYT
TRBV27	NA	TRBJ2-7	ASSGAAGQY
TRBV27	NA	TRBJ2-1	ASSFQTGYNEQF
TRBV7-2	NA	TRBJ2-5	ASSLTSETQY
TRBV20-1	NA	TRBJ2-3	SARPERSTDTQY
TRBV15	NA	TRBJ2-1	ATSKAQGTSGINEQF
TRBV12-3/TRBV12-4	NA	TRBJ2-1	ASSFRTGICNEQF
TRBV6-2/TRBV6-3	few	TRBJ2-1	ASSYLGLADINEQF
TRBV20-1	once	NA	SASGTSGRTQETQY
TRBV28	few	TRBJ2-4	ASSLSWSRNIQY
TRBV9	NA	TRBJ2-7	ASSVASFSYEQY
TRBV24-1	NA	TRBJ2-3	ATGGTSVSTDTQY
TRBV11-3	NA	TRBJ2-7	ASSLGGGIGSYEQY
TRBV2	NA	NA	ASSEENTGGNEQY
TRBV7-3	few	TRBJ2-4	ASSLGGQSGNIQY
TRBV28	NA	TRBJ1-5	ASSVLQGDSNQPQH
TRBV7-9	NA	TRBJ2-3	ASSQTTSLTDTQY
TRBV20-1	NA	TRBJ2-1	SATPGLAGREQF
TRBV20-1	NA	TRBJ2-2	SARDLGLAGGRAGELF
TRBV10-3	NA	TRBJ2-5	AISKDLAGTETQY
TRBV27	NA	TRBJ1-5	ASSRAERGSAQH
TRBV4-2	NA	NA	ASSPSARRDFDEQY
TRBV20-1	NA	TRBJ1-2	SANPRIYGYT
TRBV27	few	NA	ASSLTSGRSEQY
TRBV11-3	NA	TRBJ2-1	ASKAGAGNEQF
TRBV27	NA	TRBJ2-7	ASSPRGNSYEQY
TRBV7-2	NA	TRBJ2-2	TSSTRQGSYTGELF
TRBV7-2	many	TRBJ2-3	ASSFPGRLDTQY
TRBV9	NA	TRBJ1-5	ASSVVGSGQPQH
TRBV13	many	TRBJ2-3	ASSPSGGADTQY
TRBV20-1	few	TRBJ1-4	SAADRAVDNEKLF
TRBV6-5	few	TRBJ1-1	ASSYATGHTEAF
TRBV24-1	NA	TRBJ1-6	ATSDRDSLGPYNSPLH
TRBV9	few	TRBJ2-3	ASSVGTGSTDTQY
TRBV6-1	NA	TRBJ2-7	ASSETATGVYEQY